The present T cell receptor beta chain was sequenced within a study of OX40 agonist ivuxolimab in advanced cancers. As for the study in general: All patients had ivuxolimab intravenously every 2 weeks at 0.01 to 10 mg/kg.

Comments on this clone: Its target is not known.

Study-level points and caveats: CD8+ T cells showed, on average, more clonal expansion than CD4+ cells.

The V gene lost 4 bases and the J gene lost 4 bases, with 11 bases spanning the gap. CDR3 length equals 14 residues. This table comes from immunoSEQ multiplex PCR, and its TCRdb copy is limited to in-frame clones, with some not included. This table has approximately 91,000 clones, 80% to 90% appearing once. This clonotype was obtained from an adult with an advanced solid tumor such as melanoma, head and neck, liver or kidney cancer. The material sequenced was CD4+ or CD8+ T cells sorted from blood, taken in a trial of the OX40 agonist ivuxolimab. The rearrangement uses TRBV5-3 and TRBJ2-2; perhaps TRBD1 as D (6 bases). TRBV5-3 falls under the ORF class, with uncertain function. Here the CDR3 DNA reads TGTGCCAGAAGCCCCGGGACAACCACCGGGGAGCTGTTTTTT. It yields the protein CARSPGTTTGELFF.